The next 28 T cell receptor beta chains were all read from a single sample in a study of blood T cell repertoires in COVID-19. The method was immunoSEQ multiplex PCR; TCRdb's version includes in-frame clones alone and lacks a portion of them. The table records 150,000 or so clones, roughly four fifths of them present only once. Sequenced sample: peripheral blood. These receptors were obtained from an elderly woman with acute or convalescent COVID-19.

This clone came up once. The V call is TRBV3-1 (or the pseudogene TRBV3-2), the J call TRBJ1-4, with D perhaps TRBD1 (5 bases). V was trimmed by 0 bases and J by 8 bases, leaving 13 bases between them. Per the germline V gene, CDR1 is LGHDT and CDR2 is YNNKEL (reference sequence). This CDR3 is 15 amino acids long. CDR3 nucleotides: TGTGCCAGCAGCCAAGACGGGGGGACCCAAGAAAAACTGTTTTTT. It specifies CASSQDGGTQEKLFF.

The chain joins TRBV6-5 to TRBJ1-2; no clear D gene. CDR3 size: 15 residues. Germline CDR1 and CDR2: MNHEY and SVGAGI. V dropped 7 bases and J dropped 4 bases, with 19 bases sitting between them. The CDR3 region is CASILTDGFFYGYTF. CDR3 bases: TGTGCCAGCATCCTCACCGACGGGTTCTTCTATGGCTACACCTTC.

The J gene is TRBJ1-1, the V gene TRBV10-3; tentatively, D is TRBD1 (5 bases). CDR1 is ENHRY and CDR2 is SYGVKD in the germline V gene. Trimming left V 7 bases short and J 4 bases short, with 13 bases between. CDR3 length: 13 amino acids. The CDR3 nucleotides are TGTGCCATCAATGCGGGGGGGAGCACTGAAGCTTTCTTT. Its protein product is CAINAGGSTEAFF.

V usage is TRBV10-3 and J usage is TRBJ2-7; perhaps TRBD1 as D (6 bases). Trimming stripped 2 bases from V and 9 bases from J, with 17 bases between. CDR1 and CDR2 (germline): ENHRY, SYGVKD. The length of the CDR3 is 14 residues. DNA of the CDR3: TGTGCCATCAGTGAGACAGGGACCTACGAAGCGCAGTACTTC. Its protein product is CAISETGTYEAQYF.

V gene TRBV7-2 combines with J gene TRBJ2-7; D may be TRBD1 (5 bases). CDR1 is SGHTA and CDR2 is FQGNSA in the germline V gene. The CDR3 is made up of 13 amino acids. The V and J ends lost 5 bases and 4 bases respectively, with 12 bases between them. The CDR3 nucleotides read TGTGCCAGCAGCCTCCGGACATCTTACGAGCAGTACTTC. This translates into CASSLRTSYEQYF.

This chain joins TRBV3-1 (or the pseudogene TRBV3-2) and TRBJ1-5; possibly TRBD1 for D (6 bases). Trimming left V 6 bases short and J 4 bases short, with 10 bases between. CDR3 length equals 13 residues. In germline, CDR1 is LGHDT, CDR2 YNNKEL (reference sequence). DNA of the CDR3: TGTGCCAGCAGTTTACAGGGTAATCAGCCCCAGCATTTT. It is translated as CASSLQGNQPQHF.

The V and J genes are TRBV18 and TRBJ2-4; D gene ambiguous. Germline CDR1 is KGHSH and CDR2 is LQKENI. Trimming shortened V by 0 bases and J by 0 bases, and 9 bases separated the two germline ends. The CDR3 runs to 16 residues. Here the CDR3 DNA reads TGTGCCAGCTCACCACCCCCAGATCTAGCCAAAAACATTCAGTACTTC. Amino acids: CASSPPPDLAKNIQYF. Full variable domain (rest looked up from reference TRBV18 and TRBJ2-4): NAGVMQNPRHLVRRRGQEARLRCSPMKGHSHVYWYRQLPEEGLKFMVYLQKENIIDESGMPKERFSAEFPKEGPSILRIQQVVRGDSAAYFCASSPPPDLAKNIQYFGAGTRLSVL.

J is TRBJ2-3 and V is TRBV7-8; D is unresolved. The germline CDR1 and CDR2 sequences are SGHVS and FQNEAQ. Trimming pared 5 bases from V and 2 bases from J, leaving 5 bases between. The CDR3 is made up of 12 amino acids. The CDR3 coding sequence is TGTGCCAGCAGCCCCCACACAGATACGCAGTATTTT. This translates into CASSPHTDTQYF.

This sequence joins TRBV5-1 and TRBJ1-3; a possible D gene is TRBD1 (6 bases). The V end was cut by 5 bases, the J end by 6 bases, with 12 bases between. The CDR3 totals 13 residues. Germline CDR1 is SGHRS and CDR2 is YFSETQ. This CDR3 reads CASSEQGLNTIYF. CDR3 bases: TGCGCCAGCAGTGAACAGGGTCTAAACACCATATATTTT.

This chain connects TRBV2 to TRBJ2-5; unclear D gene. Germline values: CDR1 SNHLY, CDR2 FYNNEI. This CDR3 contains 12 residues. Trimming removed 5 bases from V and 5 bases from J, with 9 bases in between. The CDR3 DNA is TGTGCCAGCAGTCTATTTAGTGAGACCCAGTACTTC. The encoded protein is CASSLFSETQYF.

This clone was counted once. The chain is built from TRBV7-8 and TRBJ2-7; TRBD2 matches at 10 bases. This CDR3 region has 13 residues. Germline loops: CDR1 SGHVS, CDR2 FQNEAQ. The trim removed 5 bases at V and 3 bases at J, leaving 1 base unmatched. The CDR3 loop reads CASSPSGGYEQYF. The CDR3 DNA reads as TGTGCCAGCAGCCCTAGCGGGGGCTACGAGCAGTACTTC.

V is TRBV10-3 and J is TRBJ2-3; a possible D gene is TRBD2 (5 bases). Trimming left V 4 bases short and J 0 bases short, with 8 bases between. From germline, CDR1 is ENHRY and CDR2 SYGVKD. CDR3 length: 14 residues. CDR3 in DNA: TGTGCCATCAGTGGAGGGCAGAGCACAGATACGCAGTATTTT. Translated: CAISGGQSTDTQYF.

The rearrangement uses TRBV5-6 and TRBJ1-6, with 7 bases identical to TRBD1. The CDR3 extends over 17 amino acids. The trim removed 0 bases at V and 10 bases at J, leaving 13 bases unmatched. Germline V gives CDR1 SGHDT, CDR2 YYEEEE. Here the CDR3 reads CASSLGSGARGGSPLHF. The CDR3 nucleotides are TGTGCCAGCAGCTTGGGGTCAGGGGCGAGAGGGGGCTCACCCCTCCACTTT.

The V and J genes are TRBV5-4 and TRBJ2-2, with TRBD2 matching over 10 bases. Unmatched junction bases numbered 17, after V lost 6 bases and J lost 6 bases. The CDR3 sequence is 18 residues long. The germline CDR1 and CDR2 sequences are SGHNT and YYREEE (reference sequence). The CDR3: CASTTPSGGAYGAGELFF. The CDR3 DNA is TGTGCCAGCACCACTCCCAGCGGGGGGGCTTATGGGGCCGGGGAGCTGTTTTTT.

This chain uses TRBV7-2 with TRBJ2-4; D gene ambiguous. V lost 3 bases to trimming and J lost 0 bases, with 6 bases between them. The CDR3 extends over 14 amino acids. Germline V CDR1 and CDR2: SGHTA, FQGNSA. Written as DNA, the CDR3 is TGTGCCAGCAGCTTTCTAGTAGCCAAAAACATTCAGTACTTC. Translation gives CASSFLVAKNIQYF.

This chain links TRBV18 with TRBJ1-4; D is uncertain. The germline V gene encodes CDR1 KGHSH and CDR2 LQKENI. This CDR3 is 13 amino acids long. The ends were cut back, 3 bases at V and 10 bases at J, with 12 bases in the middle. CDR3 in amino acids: CASSPPRQAKLFF. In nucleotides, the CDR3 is TGTGCCAGCTCACCCCCGAGGCAAGCAAAACTGTTTTTT.

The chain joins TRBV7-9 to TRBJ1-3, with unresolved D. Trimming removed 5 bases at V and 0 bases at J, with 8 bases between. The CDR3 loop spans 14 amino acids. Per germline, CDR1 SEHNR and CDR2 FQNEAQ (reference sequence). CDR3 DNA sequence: TGTGCCAGCAGCACGACATTCTCTGGAAACACCATATATTTT. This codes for CASSTTFSGNTIYF.

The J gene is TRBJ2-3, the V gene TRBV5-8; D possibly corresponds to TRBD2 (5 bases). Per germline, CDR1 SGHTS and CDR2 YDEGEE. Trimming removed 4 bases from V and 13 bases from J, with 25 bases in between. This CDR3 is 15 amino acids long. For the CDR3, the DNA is TGTGCCAGCAGCCCCCTCACCGGGGATAAGAGTAGGAAGTATTTT. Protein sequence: CASSPLTGDKSRKYF.

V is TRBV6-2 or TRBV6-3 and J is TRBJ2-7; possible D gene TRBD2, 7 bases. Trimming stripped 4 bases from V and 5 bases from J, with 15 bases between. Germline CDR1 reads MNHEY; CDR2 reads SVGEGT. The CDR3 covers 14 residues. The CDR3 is CASSSGGRDDEQYF. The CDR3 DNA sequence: TGTGCCAGCAGTTCGGGGGGCCGCGATGACGAGCAGTACTTC.

CDR3 loop: CASSRGGQHGATEAFF. CDR3 bases: TGTGCCAGCAGCCGGGGGGGGCAACACGGTGCCACTGAAGCTTTCTTT. The chain recombines TRBV3-1 (or the pseudogene TRBV3-2) with TRBJ1-1; weak D call: TRBD1 (6 bases). Germline V lookup: CDR1 LGHDT, CDR2 YNNKEL (reference sequence). The CDR3 length is 16 residues. Trimming left V 4 bases short and J 4 bases short, with 19 bases between.

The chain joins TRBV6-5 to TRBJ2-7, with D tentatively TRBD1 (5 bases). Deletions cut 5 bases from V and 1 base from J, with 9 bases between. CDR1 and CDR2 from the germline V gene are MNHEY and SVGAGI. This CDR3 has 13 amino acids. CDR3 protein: CASSQTDSYEQYF. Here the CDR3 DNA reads TGTGCCAGCAGTCAGACAGATTCCTACGAGCAGTACTTC.

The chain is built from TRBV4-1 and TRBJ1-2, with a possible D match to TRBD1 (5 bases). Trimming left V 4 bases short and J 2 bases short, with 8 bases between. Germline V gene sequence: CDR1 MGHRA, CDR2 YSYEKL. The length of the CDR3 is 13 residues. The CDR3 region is CASSPYRNYGYTF. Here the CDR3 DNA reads TGCGCCAGCAGCCCCTACAGGAACTATGGCTACACCTTC.

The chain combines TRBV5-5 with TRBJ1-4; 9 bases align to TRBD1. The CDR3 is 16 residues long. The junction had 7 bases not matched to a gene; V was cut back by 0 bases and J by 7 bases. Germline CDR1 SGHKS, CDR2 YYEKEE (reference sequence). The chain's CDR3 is CASSLGPGQGGEKLFF. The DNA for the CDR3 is TGTGCCAGCAGCTTGGGGCCGGGACAGGGAGGTGAAAAACTGTTTTTT.

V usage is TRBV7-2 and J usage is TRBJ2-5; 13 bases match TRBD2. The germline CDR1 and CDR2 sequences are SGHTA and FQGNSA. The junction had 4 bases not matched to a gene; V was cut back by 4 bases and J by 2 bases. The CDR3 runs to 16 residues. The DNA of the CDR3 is TGTGCCAGCAGCTCCCGACTAGCGGGGGGTCAAGAGACCCAGTACTTC. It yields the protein CASSSRLAGGQETQYF.

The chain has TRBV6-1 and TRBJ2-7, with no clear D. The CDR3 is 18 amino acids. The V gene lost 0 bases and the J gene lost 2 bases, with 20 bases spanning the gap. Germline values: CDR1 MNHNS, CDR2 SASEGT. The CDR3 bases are TGTGCCAGCAGTGAAGCGCTTCGGTGGTCCCAAGCTGCCTACGAGCAGTACTTC. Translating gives CASSEALRWSQAAYEQYF.

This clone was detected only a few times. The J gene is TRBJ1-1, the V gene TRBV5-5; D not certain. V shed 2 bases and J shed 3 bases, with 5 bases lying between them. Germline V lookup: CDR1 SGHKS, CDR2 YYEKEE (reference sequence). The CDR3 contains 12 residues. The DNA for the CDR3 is TGTGCCAGCAGCTTCGGTCACACTGAAGCTTTCTTT. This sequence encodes CASSFGHTEAFF.

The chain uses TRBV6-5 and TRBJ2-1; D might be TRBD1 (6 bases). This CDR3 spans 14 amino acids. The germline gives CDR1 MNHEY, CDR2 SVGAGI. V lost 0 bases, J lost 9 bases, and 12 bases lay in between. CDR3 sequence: CASSYSSGAGEQFF. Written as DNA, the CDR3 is TGTGCCAGCAGTTACTCGTCAGGGGCTGGTGAGCAGTTCTTC.

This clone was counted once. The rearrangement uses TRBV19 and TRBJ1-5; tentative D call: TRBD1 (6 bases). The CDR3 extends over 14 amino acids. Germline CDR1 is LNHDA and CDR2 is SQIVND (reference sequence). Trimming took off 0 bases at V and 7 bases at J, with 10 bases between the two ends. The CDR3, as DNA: TGTGCCAGTAGTATAGACAGGGGAGGGCAGCCCCAGCATTTT. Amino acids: CASSIDRGGQPQHF.